The 25 T cell receptor beta chains listed next were all sequenced from one sample in a study of blood T cell repertoires in COVID-19. Sequenced by immunoSEQ multiplex PCR; TCRdb stores in-frame clones only, minus some. The data contain 250,000 to 300,000 clones, almost 90% of them singletons. Sequencing was carried out using peripheral blood. The receptors were sampled from a woman in her twenties or thirties with COVID-19, enrolled during active disease.

The chain recombines TRBV7-9 with TRBJ2-5, with TRBD1 identical over 7 bases. Trimming at V came to 4 bases and at J to 2 bases, leaving 7 bases not matched to a gene. Germline values: CDR1 SEHNR, CDR2 FQNEAQ (reference sequence). The CDR3 is 15 residues long. CDR3 region: CASSSPTGRQETQYF. Here the CDR3 DNA reads TGTGCCAGCAGCTCCCCGACAGGGCGGCAAGAGACCCAGTACTTC.

This clone showed up many times. The rearrangement links TRBV29-1 to TRBJ1-1; maybe TRBD1 (5 bases). In germline, CDR1 is SQVTM, CDR2 ANQGSEA. The CDR3 loop spans 15 amino acids. V was pared by 5 bases and J by 0 bases, with 16 bases between. CDR3 region: CSVIGSAGMNTEAFF. The CDR3 DNA is TGCAGCGTTATCGGTTCGGCAGGGATGAACACTGAAGCTTTCTTT. The variable domain in full, with the rest retrieved from reference TRBV29-1 and TRBJ1-1, is SAVISQKPSRDICQRGTSLTIQCQVDSQVTMMFWYRQQPGQSLTLIATANQGSEATYESGFVIDKFPISRPNLTFSTLTVSNMSPEDSSIYLCSVIGSAGMNTEAFFGQGTRLTVV.

This chain uses TRBV5-1 with TRBJ1-2; D gene uncertain. CDR1 is SGHRS and CDR2 is YFSETQ in the germline V gene. Trimming removed 3 bases at V and 2 bases at J, with 14 bases between. The CDR3 has 15 residues. The CDR3 reads CASSSNRLLNYGYTF. CDR3 DNA sequence: TGCGCCAGCAGCTCGAACAGACTACTCAACTATGGCTACACCTTC.

The rearrangement uses TRBV6-5 and TRBJ1-2; no reliable D call. The CDR3 consists of 13 residues. Germline V CDR1 and CDR2: MNHEY, SVGAGI. V was cut by 3 bases and J by 4 bases, with 9 bases left in between. The CDR3 DNA is TGTGCCAGCAGTTATGGAGCCTCCTATGGCTACACCTTC. It translates to CASSYGASYGYTF.

The rearrangement links TRBV5-6 to TRBJ2-2, with TRBD1 as a possible D gene (5 bases). V was shortened by 1 base and J by 0 bases, with 10 bases between the two germline ends. The CDR3 runs to 16 residues. The V gene's germline CDR1 is SGHDT and CDR2 YYEEEE. The CDR3 region is CASSLLGRANTGELFF. In DNA, the CDR3 is TGTGCCAGCAGCTTGTTAGGCAGGGCGAACACCGGGGAGCTGTTTTTT.

The V gene is TRBV28, the J gene TRBJ2-7; TRBD1 agrees at 8 bases. Germline assignment: CDR1 MDHEN and CDR2 SYDVKM. The CDR3 is 15 residues long. The V gene end was trimmed by 5 bases and the J gene end by 6 bases; junction bases not matched to a gene: 12. The CDR3 DNA reads TGTGCCAGCAGTCCGATGCGGACAGGGCCGGGCGAGCAGTACTTC. It yields the protein CASSPMRTGPGEQYF.

This clone was recorded a few times. This chain links TRBV29-1 with TRBJ2-7, with 10 bases matching TRBD2. The CDR3 sequence is 13 residues long. J lost 7 bases, V lost 4 bases, and 7 bases had no gene match. Germline values: CDR1 SQVTM, CDR2 ANQGSEA. The CDR3 region has the DNA TGCAGCGTTGGAAGCGGGAGGGCCAGTGAGCAGTACTTC. Its protein product is CSVGSGRASEQYF.

V and J are TRBV6-1 and TRBJ1-2; D ambiguous. The CDR3 length is 14 residues. Trimming cost V 1 base and J 8 bases, with 14 bases left between them. CDR1 is MNHNS and CDR2 is SASEGT in the germline V gene. CDR3 loop: CASSEGRSLRGYTF. CDR3 sequence (DNA): TGTGCCAGCAGTGAAGGGAGGAGCCTTCGCGGCTACACCTTC.

The chain couples TRBV6-2 or TRBV6-3 to TRBJ2-7; TRBD1 is a possible D gene (6 bases). CDR1 and CDR2 from the germline V gene are MNHEY and SVGEGT. The CDR3 spans 12 residues. The V end lost 5 bases, the J end lost 9 bases, and 14 bases lay between the germline ends. CDR3: CASSSGSGVQYF. DNA of the CDR3: TGTGCCAGCAGTAGCGGATCAGGGGTGCAGTACTTC.

The chain joins TRBV2 to TRBJ2-1; TRBD2 agrees at 9 bases. From germline, CDR1 is SNHLY and CDR2 FYNNEI. Trimming removed 5 bases from V and 7 bases from J; junction bases left unmatched: 6. This CDR3 contains 14 residues. This CDR3 reads CASSRLAEGNEQFF. The CDR3, as DNA: TGTGCCAGCAGTCGACTAGCGGAGGGGAATGAGCAGTTCTTC.

The chain joins TRBV30 to TRBJ2-5; the match to TRBD2 covers 7 bases. The germline gives CDR1 GTSNPN, CDR2 SVGIG (reference sequence). The CDR3 spans 15 residues. V lost 1 base, J lost 5 bases, and 10 bases stayed unmatched. CDR3: CAWSGTAARGETQYF. In DNA, the CDR3 is TGTGCCTGGAGTGGGACGGCAGCGCGGGGGGAGACCCAGTACTTC.

The chain has TRBV19 and TRBJ1-1; a weak D match, TRBD1 (5 bases). With 6 bases removed from V and 5 bases from J, the gap between germline ends came to 16 bases. The CDR3 spans 14 residues. Germline V gene lookup returns CDR1 LNHDA and CDR2 SQIVND (reference sequence). In DNA, the CDR3 is TGTGCCAGTAGCACTAAAGGGGAGGGGACTGAAGCTTTCTTT. It translates to CASSTKGEGTEAFF.

CDR3 sequence reads: CATSRASQGDNQPQHF. The CDR3 DNA reads as TGTGCCACCAGCAGAGCCTCACAGGGGGACAATCAGCCCCAGCATTTT. The chain joins TRBV15 to TRBJ1-5; TRBD1 aligns across 8 bases. J gave up 3 bases and V 1 base, and 5 bases lay outside the gene matches. Per germline, CDR1 LNHNV and CDR2 YYDKDF (reference sequence). The CDR3 has 16 amino acids.

This clone was recorded a few times. This sequence joins TRBV5-1 and TRBJ1-1; TRBD1 agrees at 8 bases. Trimming removed 0 bases from V and 1 base from J; junction bases left unmatched: 2. This CDR3 spans 15 amino acids. CDR1 and CDR2 (germline): SGHRS, YFSETQ. The CDR3 DNA reads TGCGCCAGCAGCTTGGACGGACAGGGGAACACTGAAGCTTTCTTT. It encodes CASSLDGQGNTEAFF.

This clone was found once. This sequence joins TRBV19 and TRBJ2-7, with TRBD2 as a possible D gene (6 bases). V lost 1 base and J 3 bases, leaving 13 bases between the germline ends. Germline V CDR1 and CDR2: LNHDA, SQIVND (reference sequence). The CDR3 is made up of 15 amino acids. In DNA form, the CDR3 reads TGTGCCAGTAGTATAGCGTGGTCGGGGGACTACGAGCAGTACTTC. Translated, it gives CASSIAWSGDYEQYF.

The chain links TRBV5-1 to TRBJ2-7, with 10 bases matching TRBD2. V shed 5 bases and J 2 bases; nucleotides not matched to a gene: 7. This CDR3 is 15 amino acids long. Germline CDR1 SGHRS, CDR2 YFSETQ. The CDR3 reads CASRLAGEGPYEQYF. The CDR3 DNA reads as TGCGCCAGCAGGCTAGCGGGAGAGGGGCCCTACGAGCAGTACTTC. The entire variable domain, with the rest obtained from reference TRBV5-1 and TRBJ2-7, is as follows: KAGVTQTPRYLIKTRGQQVTLSCSPISGHRSVSWYQQTPGQGLQFLFEYFSETQRNKGNFPGRFSGRQFSNSRSEMNVSTLELGDSALYLCASRLAGEGPYEQYFGPGTRLTVT.

V is TRBV12-3 or TRBV12-4 and J is TRBJ2-5, with 7 bases aligning to TRBD2. This CDR3 comprises 13 residues. The trim removed 3 bases at V and 3 bases at J, leaving 1 base unmatched. This CDR3 reads CASSLLAEETQYF. The CDR3 nucleotides are TGTGCCAGCAGTTTGCTAGCGGAAGAGACCCAGTACTTC.

Here the CDR3 DNA reads TGTGCCAGCAGCGGCTATCGGGGGGGGCAGTACTTC. The encoded protein is CASSGYRGGQYF. The chain uses TRBV11-2 and TRBJ2-7; 8 nucleotides match TRBD2. CDR1 is SGHAT and CDR2 is FQNNGV in the germline V gene. This CDR3 region has 12 residues. V lost 5 bases and J lost 9; bases outside the gene matches: 6.

The rearrangement joins TRBV7-6 to TRBJ2-5; no reliable D call. CDR1 is SGHVS and CDR2 is FNYEAQ in the germline V gene. With 5 bases removed from V and 2 bases from J, the gap between germline ends came to 3 bases. The CDR3 consists of 11 residues. The CDR3 sequence: CASSQQETQYF. CDR3 DNA sequence: TGTGCCAGCAGCCAACAAGAGACCCAGTACTTC. Variable domain in full (rest from reference TRBV7-6 and TRBJ2-5): GAGVSQSPRYKVTKRGQDVALRCDPISGHVSLYWYRQALGQGPEFLTYFNYEAQQDKSGLPNDRFSAERPEGSISTLTIQRTEQRDSAMYRCASSQQETQYFGPGTRLLVL.

This clone was counted once. This sequence joins TRBV30 and TRBJ2-7; D is unclear. Deletions cut 3 bases from V and 0 bases from J, with 6 bases between. CDR3 length: 12 amino acids. The germline gives CDR1 GTSNPN, CDR2 SVGIG (reference sequence). CDR3 protein: CAWSPHSYEQYF. The CDR3 DNA is TGTGCCTGGAGCCCCCACTCCTACGAGCAGTACTTC.

The CDR3 DNA reads as TGCAGCGTTTTCGGACTAGCGGGGAGCTCCTACAATGAGCAGTTCTTC. As protein: CSVFGLAGSSYNEQFF. The rearrangement uses TRBV29-1 and TRBJ2-1; 12 bases are shared with TRBD2. Germline CDR1 is SQVTM and CDR2 is ANQGSEA. The CDR3 runs 16 residues. The ends lost 5 bases at V and 0 bases at J; junction bases unmatched: 5.

The chain uses TRBV11-2 and TRBJ2-7, with 8 bases matching TRBD2. The CDR3 is made up of 14 amino acids. The ends lost 7 bases at V and 4 bases at J; junction bases unmatched: 9. Germline V gene sequence: CDR1 SGHAT, CDR2 FQNNGV. The CDR3 loop reads CASTPAGVRYEQYF. The CDR3 coding sequence is TGTGCCAGCACTCCAGCGGGAGTGAGGTACGAGCAGTACTTC.

The chain combines TRBV19 with TRBJ1-4; a weak D match, TRBD1 (5 bases). Deletions cut 11 bases from V and 7 bases from J, with 23 bases between. This CDR3 spans 15 amino acids. Germline CDR1 is LNHDA and CDR2 is SQIVND (reference sequence). This CDR3 is CASLDPGQFGEKLFF. The CDR3 coding sequence is TGTGCCTCCCTTGACCCAGGGCAATTTGGTGAAAAACTGTTTTTT.

V and J are TRBV6-2 or TRBV6-3 and TRBJ2-5; 7 nucleotides agree with TRBD2. J lost 5 bases, V lost 0 bases, and 9 bases had no gene match. Germline-derived CDR1 and CDR2 are MNHEY and SVGEGT. The CDR3 has 16 residues. The DNA for the CDR3 is TGTGCCAGCAGTTACTCGGGGGGGTACAATCATGAGACCCAGTACTTC. Translation: CASSYSGGYNHETQYF.

This clone was counted only a few times. This chain joins TRBV3-1 (or the pseudogene TRBV3-2) and TRBJ1-2, with TRBD1 as a possible D gene (5 bases). Germline V gene sequence: CDR1 LGHDT, CDR2 YNNKEL (reference sequence). This CDR3 region has 18 residues. V lost 1 base and J 3 bases, leaving 21 bases between the germline ends. The CDR3 here is CASSQGPDDLTAYYGYTF. CDR3 DNA: TGTGCCAGCAGCCAAGGGCCTGATGATTTGACAGCATACTATGGCTACACCTTC.